The 10 T cell receptor beta chains reported below all come from one sample, sequenced in a study of identical twins. TCRdb fed the 5' RACE reads into MiXCR, producing one record per CDR3 protein. The sample includes roughly 230,000 distinct CDR3 sequences, 6.5% to 9.5% seen only once; the top ten take about 3%. These same records also appear under a second study, on yellow fever vaccine responses in identical twins.

Sequencing was done on a sample of CD8+ T cells sorted from blood. These receptors were taken from a woman in her late teens or twenties in good health.

The chain has TRBV15 and TRBJ2-7; D ambiguous. V shed 4 bases and J shed 1 base, with 17 bases lying between them. Germline values: CDR1 LNHNV, CDR2 YYDKDF (reference sequence). The CDR3 extends over 16 amino acids. This chain's CDR3 is CATSTQRTMTSYEQYF. In DNA form, the CDR3 reads TGTGCCACCAGCACCCAACGAACTATGACATCCTACGAGCAGTACTTC.

This clonotype was observed many times. CDR3 in amino acids: CASSLEGALEQYF. As DNA, the CDR3 is TGTGCCAGCAGCTTGGAGGGGGCCCTCGAGCAGTACTTC. This chain joins TRBV7-9 and TRBJ2-7, with D maybe TRBD1 (7 bases). The V gene lost 3 bases and the J gene lost 6 bases, with 12 bases spanning the gap. Germline V gene data show CDR1 as SEHNR and CDR2 as FQNEAQ (reference sequence). The length of the CDR3 is 13 residues. The complete variable domain, with remaining parts taken from reference TRBV7-9 and TRBJ2-7, reads DTGVSQNPRHKITKRGQNVTFRCDPISEHNRLYWYRQTLGQGPEFLTYFQNEAQLEKSRLLSDRFSAERPKGSFSTLEIQRTEQGDSAMYLCASSLEGALEQYFGPGTRLTVT.

The chain links TRBV11-1 to TRBJ2-3, with D possibly matching TRBD2 (6 bases). V lost 4 bases and J 0 bases, leaving 26 bases between the germline ends. CDR1 is SGHAT and CDR2 is FQDESV in the germline V gene (reference sequence). The CDR3 totals 20 residues. CDR3 sequence: CASSSTLPGRLEVSTDTQYF. Here the CDR3 DNA reads TGTGCCAGCAGCTCTACGCTACCGGGCCGACTAGAAGTTAGCACAGATACGCAGTATTTT.

This clonotype was detected a few times. This rearrangement joins TRBV15 to TRBJ2-7, with no clear D. The CDR3 is 13 residues long. CDR1 LNHNV and CDR2 YYDKDF come from the germline V gene (reference sequence). V shed 6 bases and J shed 3 bases, with 12 bases lying between them. The CDR3 DNA sequence: TGTGCCACCAGTTCCCCCAGAAGCTACGAGCAGTACTTC. Encoded protein: CATSSPRSYEQYF.

There are a few counts of this clonotype. The CDR3 bases are TGTGCCAGCAGCTCCGGGGCGGGACCCTCCTACAATGAGCAGTTCTTC. Residues: CASSSGAGPSYNEQFF. This sequence joins TRBV7-9 and TRBJ2-1; possibly TRBD2 for D (6 bases). V was cut by 4 bases and J by 0 bases, with 13 bases left in between. Germline loops: CDR1 SEHNR, CDR2 FQNEAQ (reference sequence). There are 16 residues in the CDR3. The entire variable domain, with the rest obtained from reference TRBV7-9 and TRBJ2-1, is as follows: DTGVSQNPRHKITKRGQNVTFRCDPISEHNRLYWYRQTLGQGPEFLTYFQNEAQLEKSRLLSDRFSAERPKGSFSTLEIQRTEQGDSAMYLCASSSGAGPSYNEQFFGPGTRLTVL.

This clonotype was seen a handful of times. The chain links TRBV27 to TRBJ2-7; D may be TRBD2 (7 bases). Trimming stripped 5 bases from V and 7 bases from J, with 15 bases between. This CDR3 is 13 amino acids long. The germline V gene encodes CDR1 MNHEY and CDR2 SMNVEV (reference sequence). The CDR3 DNA reads TGTGCCAGCAGTAGCGGGACACCTCAGGAGCAGTACTTC. Translation: CASSSGTPQEQYF.

This chain connects TRBV12-3 or TRBV12-4 to TRBJ2-5, with TRBD1 matching 7 bases. Unmatched junction bases numbered 8, after V lost 4 bases and J lost 3 bases. The CDR3 runs to 15 residues. As DNA, the CDR3 is TGTGCCAGCAGTTCCACACTGACAGGGAAAGAGACCCAGTACTTC. The encoded protein is CASSSTLTGKETQYF.

A few counts support this clonotype. The J gene is TRBJ1-2, the V gene TRBV11-2; D not resolved. The germline V and J ends were trimmed by 1 base and 8 bases, with 5 bases remaining between them. The CDR3 consists of 11 residues. Germline CDR1 and CDR2: SGHAT and FQNNGV. The CDR3 coding sequence is TGTGCCAGCAGCTTAGGGTTGGGCTACACCTTC. Translation: CASSLGLGYTF.

The chain links TRBV29-1 to TRBJ1-1; the match to TRBD1 covers 7 bases. The germline V gene encodes CDR1 SQVTM and CDR2 ANQGSEA. The junction had 2 bases not matched to a gene; V was cut back by 1 base and J by 6 bases. This CDR3 is built from 12 residues. Here the CDR3 DNA reads TGCAGCGTTGAAGGACAGGGACCTGAAGCTTTCTTT. This gives the protein CSVEGQGPEAFF.

In this sample, this clonotype turned up a few times. This sequence joins TRBV10-3 and TRBJ2-3; 12 bases are shared with TRBD2. The V segment lost 6 bases and the J segment 2 bases; nucleotides outside the gene matches: 3. Germline CDR1 reads ENHRY; CDR2 reads SYGVKD. The CDR3 is 15 residues long. CDR3 protein: CAIRGLAGTTDTQYF. The CDR3 nucleotides are TGTGCCATCAGAGGACTAGCGGGAACCACAGATACGCAGTATTTT.